These T cell receptor beta chains were read from a single sample in a study of blood T cell repertoires in COVID-19. Assay used: immunoSEQ multiplex PCR; TCRdb lists only in-frame clones, some missing. The sample has 90,000 to 100,000 clones, less than 90% seen once. Sequenced sample: peripheral blood. These receptors came from a man older than 75 with acute or convalescent COVID-19. The CDR3 runs from the conserved cysteine through the conserved F or W. A D gene is named only where the DNA matches it firmly. Some rows have no size entry. The others give once, few or many, or a class for an expanded clone.

TRBJ2-5 | - | TRBV5-1 | - | TGCGCCAGCAGCTGGAGCGGGGAGACCCAGTACTTC | CASSWSGETQYF
TRBJ2-1 | once | TRBV19 | - | TGTGCCAGTAGTATTAGCGGTTTCCAGCGGGTCTACAATGAGCAGTTCTTC | CASSISGFQRVYNEQFF
TRBJ2-2 | - | TRBV11-1 | - | TGTGCCAGCAGCTTAGTGGGGTTACAGGCCGGGGAGCTGTTTTTT | CASSLVGLQAGELFF
TRBJ2-5 | - | TRBV28 | TRBD2 | TGTGCCAGCAGTCACCCCGGGACTAGCGGGAGAAAGACCCAGTACTTC | CASSHPGTSGRKTQYF
TRBJ1-1 | few | TRBV29-1 | TRBD1 | TGCAGCGCAAACGGCAGGGGGTACACTGAAGCTTTCTTT | CSANGRGYTEAFF
TRBJ1-2 | once | TRBV7-2 | - | TGTGCCAGCAGCTATATGGGGGCAGGCGGCTACACCTTC | CASSYMGAGGYTF
TRBJ2-1 | - | TRBV15 | TRBD2 | TGTGCCACCAGCAGAGATCTTGGCGGGAGGCGAACCAATGAGCAGTTCTTC | CATSRDLGGRRTNEQFF
TRBJ1-5 | once | TRBV21-1 | - | TGTGCCAGCAGCAAATCGGAGGGGCAAAGGGGCAATCAGCCCCAGCATTTT | CASSKSEGQRGNQPQHF
TRBJ1-1 | - | TRBV18 | - | TGTGCCAGCTCACCGGTCGGGGCTGAAGCTTTCTTT | CASSPVGAEAFF
TRBJ2-3 | - | TRBV19 | - | TGTGCCAGTAGTATTAACAACCTCCCCACAGATACGCAGTATTTT | CASSINNLPTDTQYF
TRBJ1-1 | - | TRBV19 | - | TGTGCCAGTAGTATAGCCCAGGGCGCGGGGACTGAAGCTTTCTTT | CASSIAQGAGTEAFF
TRBJ1-5 | - | TRBV19 | TRBD1 | TGTGCCAGTAGTATCGACAGGGATAGCAATCAGCCCCAGCATTTT | CASSIDRDSNQPQHF
TRBJ2-1 | - | TRBV7-9 | TRBD2 | TGTGCCAGCAGCTTAGTGCTAGCGGGAGGGTTTGAGCAGTTCTTC | CASSLVLAGGFEQFF